This TCR beta chain is from a study of shared clonotypes between healthy human individuals. The CDR3 extends over 17 amino acids. The V and J ends lost 4 bases and 5 bases, in that order; junction bases with no gene match: 10. In germline, CDR1 is SGHRS, CDR2 YFSETQ. Each subset's genomic DNA was shared equally among a number of immunoSEQ plates. DNA input for the unsorted PBMC replicate PCRs was roughly 330 ng, approximately 30,000 T cell genomes. Unsorted PBMC DNA sequencing spanned ten immunoSEQ deep assay plates. Assay used: immunoSEQ multiplex PCR; TCRdb lists only in-frame clones, some missing. The table records about 480,000 clones, 75% to 80% of them present only once.

The chain carries TRBV5-1 and TRBJ2-5; 14 nucleotides line up with TRBD2. The sequencing input was PBMCs. The receptor's source is a woman in her forties in good health. Some clones in this sample may be carry-over from other donors' samples. Here the CDR3 reads CASSVTGLAGVRETQYF. CDR3 sequence (DNA): TGCGCCAGCAGCGTGACGGGACTAGCGGGAGTCCGTGAGACCCAGTACTTC. The full variable domain, in which reference TRBV5-1 and TRBJ2-5 provide the parts outside the CDR3, is KAGVTQTPRYLIKTRGQQVTLSCSPISGHRSVSWYQQTPGQGLQFLFEYFSETQRNKGNFPGRFSGRQFSNSRSEMNVSTLELGDSALYLCASSVTGLAGVRETQYFGPGTRLLVL.